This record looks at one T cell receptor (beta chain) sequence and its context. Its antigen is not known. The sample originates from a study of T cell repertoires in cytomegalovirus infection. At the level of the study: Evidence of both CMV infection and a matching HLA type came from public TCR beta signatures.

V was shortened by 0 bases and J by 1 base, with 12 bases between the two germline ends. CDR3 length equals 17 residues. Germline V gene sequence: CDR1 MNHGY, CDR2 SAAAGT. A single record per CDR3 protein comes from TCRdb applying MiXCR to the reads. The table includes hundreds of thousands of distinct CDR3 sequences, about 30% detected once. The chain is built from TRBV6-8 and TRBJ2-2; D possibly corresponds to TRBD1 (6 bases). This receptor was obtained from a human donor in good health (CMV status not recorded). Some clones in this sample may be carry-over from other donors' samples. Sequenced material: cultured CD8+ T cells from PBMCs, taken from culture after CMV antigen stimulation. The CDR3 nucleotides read TGTGCCAGCAGTTACTCGATGCAGGGGTTGAACACCGGGGAGCTGTTTTTT. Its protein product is CASSYSMQGLNTGELFF.